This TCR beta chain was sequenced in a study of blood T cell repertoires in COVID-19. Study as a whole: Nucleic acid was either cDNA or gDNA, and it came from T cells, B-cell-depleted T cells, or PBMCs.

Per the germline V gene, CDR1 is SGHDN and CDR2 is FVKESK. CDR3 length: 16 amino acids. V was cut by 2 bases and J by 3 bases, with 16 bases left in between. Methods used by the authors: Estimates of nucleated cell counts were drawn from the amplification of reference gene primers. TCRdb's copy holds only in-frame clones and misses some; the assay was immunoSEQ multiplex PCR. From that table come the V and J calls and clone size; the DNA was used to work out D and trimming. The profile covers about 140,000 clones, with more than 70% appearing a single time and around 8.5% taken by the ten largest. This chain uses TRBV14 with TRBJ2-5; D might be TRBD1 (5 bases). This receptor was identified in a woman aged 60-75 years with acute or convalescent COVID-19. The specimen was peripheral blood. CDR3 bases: TGTGCCAGCAGCCAACGGCCAGTCTTAGGGGAAGAGACCCAGTACTTC. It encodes CASSQRPVLGEETQYF.